A single sample is the source of the 24 T cell receptor beta chains below, sequenced in a study of human T cells and chemical hapten exposure. Each CDR3 protein gets one entry after TCRdb re-called the RACE reads with MiXCR. Among some 50,000 distinct CDR3 sequences listed, 3.5% to 5% were seen once. Time point of the sample: healthy volunteer bleed at 2 weeks. The authors extracted total RNA from unfractionated whole blood. Source material: whole blood. The source of these receptors is a human donor in good health. Some clones in this sample may be carry-over from other donors' samples.

The table lists this clonotype with many counts. In DNA form, the CDR3 reads TGTGCCAGCAGCCAAGAATGGCTAGCGGGGGACCCCTACGAGCAGTACTTC. This translates into CASSQEWLAGDPYEQYF. V usage is TRBV3-1 and J usage is TRBJ2-7, with 10 nucleotides matching TRBD2. CDR3 size: 17 residues. Germline V gene sequence: CDR1 LGHDT, CDR2 YNNKEL (reference sequence). V lost 0 bases to trimming and J lost 2 bases; unmatched junction nucleotides: 7.

This clonotype was recorded many times. The chain is built from TRBV30 and TRBJ1-5; D call uncertain. Trimming removed 2 bases from V and 0 bases from J, with 5 bases in between. Germline V gene data show CDR1 as GTSNPN and CDR2 as SVGIG (reference sequence). The length of the CDR3 is 13 residues. The CDR3 DNA follows: TGTGCCTGGAGTAAGAATAGCAATCAGCCCCAGCATTTT. Amino acids: CAWSKNSNQPQHF. Variable domain in full (rest from reference TRBV30 and TRBJ1-5): SQTIHQWPATLVQPVGSPLSLECTVEGTSNPNLYWYRQAAGRGLQLLFYSVGIGQISSEVPQNLSASRPQDRQFILSSKKLLLSDSGFYLCAWSKNSNQPQHFGDGTRLSIL.

This clonotype appeared many times. The chain links TRBV7-9 to TRBJ1-4; no definite D call. In germline, CDR1 is SEHNR, CDR2 FQNEAQ (reference sequence). V was clipped by 7 bases and J by 7 bases, with 13 bases between them. This CDR3 comprises 13 residues. CDR3 nucleotides: TGTGCCAGCAACCCCGGGAGCGGTGAAAAACTGTTTTTT. It codes for CASNPGSGEKLFF.

This clonotype appeared many times. The chain has TRBV20-1 and TRBJ2-7; TRBD2 agrees at 14 bases. Germline trimming cut 5 bases from V and 1 base from J; bases unmatched to any gene: 13. The CDR3 is 18 amino acids. CDR1 is DFQATT, CDR2 SNEGSKA, per germline (reference sequence). CDR3: CSAGKPGLAGVRSYEQYF. As DNA, the CDR3 is TGCAGTGCTGGGAAACCGGGACTAGCGGGAGTAAGGTCCTACGAGCAGTACTTC.

This clonotype was recorded many times. The chain carries TRBV21-1 and TRBJ1-5; the tabulated D call, TRBD1, remains unverified against the DNA. TRBV21-1 is deemed a pseudogene. This CDR3 comprises 14 residues. The CDR3 coding sequence is TGTGCCAGCAGCCCTGGACAGCCCAATCAGCCCCAGCATTTT. Protein product: CASSPGQPNQPQHF.

This clonotype was seen ten or more times. The chain has TRBV13 and TRBJ2-4, with D unresolved. The CDR3 runs 12 residues. CDR1 PRHDT and CDR2 FYEKMQ come from the germline V gene (reference sequence). Trimming stripped 7 bases from V and 6 bases from J, with 10 bases between. CDR3 in DNA: TGTGCCAGCACCTCAGAACTAAACATTCAGTACTTC. Translating it yields CASTSELNIQYF.

The chain employs TRBV20-1 and TRBJ1-5; D gene ambiguous. The germline V gene encodes CDR1 DFQATT and CDR2 SNEGSKA (reference sequence). The length of the CDR3 is 14 residues. The V and J ends lost 2 bases and 4 bases respectively, with 12 bases between them. CDR3 protein: CSARPFRGNQPQHF. CDR3 bases: TGCAGTGCTAGACCCTTTCGGGGTAATCAGCCCCAGCATTTT.

In its sample, this clonotype was seen a few times. V gene TRBV5-1 combines with J gene TRBJ2-2; the D gene is possibly TRBD2 (5 bases). Trimming left V 7 bases short and J 1 base short, with 14 bases between. Germline V CDR1 and CDR2: SGHRS, YFSETQ. The CDR3 consists of 15 residues. This chain's CDR3 is CASGLPGLNTGELFF. Here the CDR3 DNA reads TGCGCCAGCGGACTGCCCGGTTTGAACACCGGGGAGCTGTTTTTT.

This clonotype has a count of ten or more. The chain is built from TRBV12-3 or TRBV12-4 and TRBJ2-5; 10 positions agree with TRBD1. The CDR3 sequence is 15 residues long. Losses at the gene ends were 6 bases for V and 3 bases for J; bases not matched to a gene: 7. CDR3 residues: CASSRRQGAKETQYF. The CDR3 bases are TGTGCCAGCAGCCGAAGACAGGGGGCGAAAGAGACCCAGTACTTC.

This clonotype was found a few times. This sequence joins TRBV6-5 and TRBJ2-7; 10 bases map to TRBD1. Germline V gene lookup returns CDR1 MNHEY and CDR2 SVGAGI. V lost 5 bases and J lost 4; bases outside the gene matches: 2. This CDR3 has 13 residues. The CDR3 DNA reads TGTGCCAGCAGTCGGGACAGGGGTTACGAGCAGTACTTC. Translating gives CASSRDRGYEQYF.

The table lists this clonotype with many counts. The chain recombines TRBV6-5 with TRBJ1-4; D remains unclear. The CDR3 has 13 amino acids. V was shortened by 0 bases and J by 8 bases, with 7 bases between the two germline ends. From germline, CDR1 is MNHEY and CDR2 SVGAGI. DNA for the CDR3: TGTGCCAGCAGTTACTCCGGAGGGGAAAAACTGTTTTTT. Protein: CASSYSGGEKLFF.

This clonotype was observed a few times. The V and J genes are TRBV4-1 and TRBJ2-7, with unresolved D. CDR1 and CDR2 from the germline V gene are MGHRA and YSYEKL. The V end was cut by 3 bases, the J end by 6 bases, with 18 bases between. The CDR3 runs to 15 residues. DNA of the CDR3: TGCGCCAGCAGCCAGGCGGAAGGGCCACCCTGCGAGCAGTACTTC. Encoded protein: CASSQAEGPPCEQYF.

There are a few counts of this clonotype. This chain joins TRBV12-3 or TRBV12-4 and TRBJ2-2, with 8 bases aligning to TRBD1. The CDR3 sequence is 15 residues long. V lost 6 bases, J lost 6 bases, and 9 bases stayed unmatched. The CDR3 nucleotides are TGTGCCAGCAGCCCCGGACAGGGAACGGCCGGGGAGCTGTTTTTT. Translated: CASSPGQGTAGELFF.

V usage is TRBV28 and J usage is TRBJ2-3; 11 bases agree with TRBD2. This CDR3 is 14 amino acids long. The J segment lost 15 bases and the V segment lost 5 bases, leaving 13 bases of the junction unmatched. The germline V gene has CDR1 MDHEN and CDR2 SYDVKM. CDR3 loop: CASSPGLAGSSKYF. CDR3 bases: TGTGCCAGCAGTCCAGGACTAGCGGGTTCCTCAAAATATTTT.

A few counts support this clonotype. V usage is TRBV5-4 and J usage is TRBJ1-2; D remains ambiguous. Germline CDR1 is SGHNT and CDR2 is YYREEE (reference sequence). V was shortened by 0 bases and J by 4 bases, with 10 bases between the two germline ends. The CDR3 is 14 amino acids. The CDR3: CASSLGAALYGYTF. Written as DNA, the CDR3 is TGTGCCAGCAGCTTGGGCGCCGCTCTCTATGGCTACACCTTC.

This clonotype occurred many times. V usage is TRBV29-1 and J usage is TRBJ1-2, with TRBD1 as a possible D gene (6 bases). Trimming cost V 4 bases and J 4 bases, with 13 bases left between them. The CDR3 spans 13 residues. Germline assignment: CDR1 SQVTM and CDR2 ANQGSEA. CDR3 coding DNA: TGCAGCGTTGCCAATTTACAGGGCTATGGCTACACCTTC. Translated: CSVANLQGYGYTF.

This chain joins TRBV12-5 and TRBJ2-7; D might be TRBD1 or TRBD2, each matching 6 bases. The CDR3 consists of 20 residues. V shed 0 bases and J shed 6 bases, with 30 bases lying between them. Looked up from germline, CDR1 is LGHNT and CDR2 is FRNRAP. The CDR3 spells CASGLVHTYTRKQGGGEQYF. CDR3 coding DNA: TGTGCTAGTGGTTTGGTCCACACCTACACCAGAAAACAGGGAGGCGGCGAGCAGTACTTC.

The rearrangement joins TRBV24-1 to TRBJ2-5; D is unclear. Looked up from germline, CDR1 is KGHDR and CDR2 is SFDVKD. V lost 4 bases and J lost 4, with 15 bases in between. The length of the CDR3 is 15 residues. The CDR3 loop is CATSDPSPGRETQYF. CDR3 coding DNA: TGTGCCACCAGTGACCCATCTCCGGGCCGAGAGACCCAGTACTTC.

This clonotype was seen ten or more times. V usage is TRBV2 and J usage is TRBJ2-7, with no clear D. The CDR3 has 13 amino acids. V dropped 5 bases and J dropped 0 bases, with 8 bases sitting between them. The germline gives CDR1 SNHLY, CDR2 FYNNEI. The CDR3 here is CASSHDTSYEQYF. CDR3 nucleotide sequence: TGTGCCAGCAGTCACGACACCTCCTACGAGCAGTACTTC.

This clonotype has a count of ten or more. The genes are TRBV29-1 and TRBJ2-7, with D perhaps TRBD2 (5 bases). The CDR3 contains 12 residues. In germline, CDR1 is SQVTM, CDR2 ANQGSEA. With 4 bases removed from V and 9 bases from J, the gap between germline ends came to 16 bases. CDR3: CSVVIGETRQYF. The CDR3 DNA sequence: TGCAGCGTTGTGATCGGGGAGACCCGGCAGTACTTC.

This clonotype came up many times. J is TRBJ2-6 and V is TRBV2; D gene uncertain. This CDR3 is built from 13 residues. Trimming removed 7 bases at V and 0 bases at J, with 4 bases between. CDR1 and CDR2 (germline): SNHLY, FYNNEI. CDR3 sequence reads: CASNPSGANVLTF. The CDR3 DNA reads as TGTGCCAGCAATCCCTCTGGGGCCAACGTCCTGACTTTC.

The gene calls are TRBV3-1 and TRBJ1-2, with TRBD1 identical over 7 bases. V shed 2 bases and J 4 bases; nucleotides not matched to a gene: 7. The CDR3 consists of 15 residues. The germline V gene has CDR1 LGHDT and CDR2 YNNKEL (reference sequence). CDR3 sequence: CASSQRNRGVYGYTF. The CDR3 DNA reads TGTGCCAGCAGCCAAAGGAACAGGGGAGTCTATGGCTACACCTTC.

This clonotype was observed many times. The chain is built from TRBV29-1 and TRBJ2-3, with 10 bases aligning to TRBD2. CDR1 is SQVTM and CDR2 is ANQGSEA in the germline V gene. Trimming took 2 bases from V and 4 from J; bases not matched to a gene: 6. This CDR3 region has 15 residues. The CDR3 reads CSVEILAGVADTQYF. In DNA, the CDR3 is TGCAGCGTTGAAATTCTAGCGGGAGTGGCAGATACGCAGTATTTT.

This clonotype was seen at least ten times. The gene calls are TRBV28 and TRBJ1-1; maybe TRBD1 (5 bases). The CDR3 has 14 amino acids. Trimming shortened V by 4 bases and J by 0 bases, and 9 bases separated the two germline ends. Germline lookup yields CDR1 MDHEN and CDR2 SYDVKM. Here the CDR3 reads CASSSPGMNTEAFF. CDR3 nucleotides: TGTGCCAGCAGTTCGCCAGGGATGAACACTGAAGCTTTCTTT. Complete variable domain (other parts from reference TRBV28 and TRBJ1-1): DVKVTQSSRYLVKRTGEKVFLECVQDMDHENMFWYRQDPGLGLRLIYFSYDVKMKEKGDIPEGYSVSREKKERFSLILESASTNQTSMYLCASSSPGMNTEAFFGQGTRLTVV.